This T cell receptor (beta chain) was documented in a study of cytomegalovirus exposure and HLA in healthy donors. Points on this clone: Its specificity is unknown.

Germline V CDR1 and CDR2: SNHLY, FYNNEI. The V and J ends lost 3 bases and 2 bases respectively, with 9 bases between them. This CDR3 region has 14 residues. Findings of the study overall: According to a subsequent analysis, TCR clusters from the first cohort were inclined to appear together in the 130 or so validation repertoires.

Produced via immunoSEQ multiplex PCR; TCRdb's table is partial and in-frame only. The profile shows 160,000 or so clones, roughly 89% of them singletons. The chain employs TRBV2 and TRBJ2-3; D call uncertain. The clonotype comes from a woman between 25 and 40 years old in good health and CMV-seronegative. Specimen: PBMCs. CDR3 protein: CASSEVLYTDTQYF. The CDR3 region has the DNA TGTGCCAGCAGTGAGGTGCTCTACACAGATACGCAGTATTTT.